The 30 T cell receptor beta chains reported below all come from one sample, sequenced in a study of blood T cell repertoires in COVID-19. Using immunoSEQ multiplex PCR, the repertoire was profiled, and TCRdb retains in-frame clones only, with some absent. The sample shows almost 90,000 clones, over 75% of them seen only once. The specimen sequenced was peripheral blood. The receptors stem from an older man with acute or convalescent COVID-19.

V is TRBV7-2 and J is TRBJ1-6, with 9 bases aligning to TRBD1. In germline, CDR1 is SGHTA, CDR2 FQGNSA. V lost 5 bases and J lost 9; bases outside the gene matches: 8. The length of the CDR3 is 15 residues. CDR3: CASSRMTGGRSPLHF. The DNA of the CDR3 is TGTGCCAGCAGCCGCATGACAGGGGGGCGTTCACCCCTCCACTTT.

The chain employs TRBV20-1 and TRBJ1-2; 9 bases agree with TRBD1. Germline values: CDR1 DFQATT, CDR2 SNEGSKA (reference sequence). V lost 3 bases, J lost 7 bases, and 6 bases stayed unmatched. CDR3 length equals 13 residues. CDR3 sequence reads: CSASSQGAFGYTF. The CDR3 bases are TGCAGTGCTAGTTCACAGGGGGCGTTTGGCTACACCTTC.

The genes are TRBV19 and TRBJ1-2, with a tentative D call TRBD1 (5 bases). The V gene lost 5 bases and the J gene lost 8 bases, with 18 bases spanning the gap. The length of the CDR3 is 14 residues. Per germline, CDR1 LNHDA and CDR2 SQIVND (reference sequence). CDR3: CASSFGPRDEGYTF. CDR3 DNA: TGTGCCAGTAGTTTTGGACCCAGGGATGAAGGCTACACCTTC.

This chain uses TRBV5-1 with TRBJ2-7, with a weak D call TRBD2 (5 bases). V was cut by 4 bases and J by 4 bases, with 18 bases left in between. The CDR3 spans 15 residues. The germline V gene has CDR1 SGHRS and CDR2 YFSETQ. This chain's CDR3 is CASSPVETGRYEQYF. The CDR3 DNA follows: TGCGCCAGCAGCCCGGTTGAGACGGGAAGATACGAGCAGTACTTC.

The chain couples TRBV6-4 to TRBJ1-1; maybe TRBD1 (6 bases). Germline V gives CDR1 MRHNA, CDR2 SNTAGT. The CDR3 spans 14 residues. The V gene lost 2 bases and the J gene lost 4 bases, with 11 bases spanning the gap. CDR3 residues: CASSDEQGFTEAFF. CDR3 in DNA: TGTGCCAGCAGTGACGAACAGGGATTCACTGAAGCTTTCTTT.

The chain has TRBV5-6 and TRBJ1-4; 8 bases map to TRBD1. CDR1 and CDR2 from the germline V gene are SGHDT and YYEEEE. This CDR3 comprises 12 residues. After removal of 4 bases from V and 11 bases from J, the junction contained 4 bases not matched to a gene. The DNA of the CDR3 is TGTGCCAGCAGCCCCCGGACAGGGAAACTGTTTTTT. Translation gives CASSPRTGKLFF. The full variable domain, rest sourced from reference TRBV5-6 and TRBJ1-4, is DAGVTQSPTHLIKTRGQQVTLRCSPKSGHDTVSWYQQALGQGPQFIFQYYEEEERQRGNFPDRFSGHQFPNYSSELNVNALLLGDSALYLCASSPRTGKLFFGSGTQLSVL.

The gene calls are TRBV11-2 and TRBJ1-1; D not resolved. The CDR3 is 15 residues long. The V gene lost 1 base and the J gene lost 3 bases, with 12 bases spanning the gap. Germline V CDR1 and CDR2: SGHAT, FQNNGV. This chain's CDR3 is CASSLGAGWYTEAFF. CDR3 DNA: TGTGCCAGCAGCTTAGGGGCGGGCTGGTACACTGAAGCTTTCTTT.

The chain joins TRBV7-3 to TRBJ2-3; TRBD2 agrees at 11 bases. The CDR3 covers 16 residues. The germline CDR1 and CDR2 sequences are SGHTA and FQGTGA. The trim removed 4 bases at V and 1 base at J, leaving 4 bases unmatched. The CDR3 DNA reads as TGTGCCAGCAGCTCCCTACTAGCGGGGGGCACAGATACGCAGTATTTT. This codes for CASSSLLAGGTDTQYF.

The V call is TRBV19, the J call TRBJ2-2; the match to TRBD1 covers 9 bases. Germline V gene lookup returns CDR1 LNHDA and CDR2 SQIVND (reference sequence). The CDR3 consists of 18 residues. V gave up 1 base and J gave up 4 bases; unmatched junction bases: 10. The CDR3 sequence is CASSIGGGGQGSTGELFF. DNA for the CDR3: TGTGCCAGTAGTATAGGGGGAGGGGGACAGGGTAGCACCGGGGAGCTGTTTTTT.

The V and J genes are TRBV7-8 and TRBJ1-4, with 7 bases matching TRBD1. V was clipped by 1 base and J by 4 bases; unmatched bases: 6. CDR1 is SGHVS and CDR2 is FQNEAQ in the germline V gene. The CDR3 spans 16 residues. CDR3 amino acids: CASSLGTGNINEKLFF. CDR3 in DNA: TGTGCCAGCAGCTTAGGGACAGGAAATATTAATGAAAAACTGTTTTTT.

CDR3 amino acids: CATSQARGAYEQYF. CDR3 nucleotides: TGTGCCACCTCACAAGCCCGGGGAGCCTACGAGCAGTACTTC. This chain joins TRBV15 and TRBJ2-7; tentatively, D is TRBD2 (5 bases). Trimming left V 8 bases short and J 2 bases short, with 16 bases between. The CDR3 length is 14 residues. Germline V gives CDR1 LNHNV, CDR2 YYDKDF (reference sequence).

V is TRBV7-9 and J is TRBJ1-5, with D uncertain. This CDR3 has 15 residues. CDR1 is SEHNR and CDR2 is FQNEAQ in the germline V gene (reference sequence). The V and J ends lost 0 bases and 7 bases respectively, with 13 bases between them. CDR3 sequence: CASSLAVEGNQPQHF. The CDR3 nucleotides are TGTGCCAGCAGCTTAGCGGTAGAGGGAAACCAGCCCCAGCATTTT.

This clone has just one count. The V gene is TRBV10-1, the J gene TRBJ2-3, with D possibly TRBD1 on 6 matching bases. V dropped 11 bases and J dropped 10 bases, with 16 bases sitting between them. The CDR3 spans 11 residues. Germline-derived CDR1 and CDR2 are WNHNN and SYGVQD (reference sequence). The CDR3 coding sequence is TGCGCCCCCCAGGGGCGCCGCGCGCAGTATTTT. This sequence encodes CAPQGRRAQYF.

This chain connects TRBV7-2 to TRBJ2-3, with D possibly being TRBD2 (5 bases). Trimming pared 4 bases from V and 1 base from J, leaving 12 bases between. The CDR3 is 15 amino acids. From germline, CDR1 is SGHTA and CDR2 FQGNSA. As DNA, the CDR3 is TGTGCCAGCAGCTCCCGGACTGTAGGCACAGATACGCAGTATTTT. This codes for CASSSRTVGTDTQYF.

The chain is built from TRBV7-9 and TRBJ2-1, with 12 bases identical to TRBD2. The J segment lost 6 bases and the V segment lost 7 bases, leaving 7 bases of the junction unmatched. The CDR3 runs to 15 residues. CDR1 is SEHNR and CDR2 is FQNEAQ in the germline V gene (reference sequence). The CDR3 DNA is TGTGCCAGCACTCGGACGGGACTAGCGGGCAATGAGCAGTTCTTC. It is translated as CASTRTGLAGNEQFF. Based on the CDR3 plus reference TRBV7-9 and TRBJ2-1, the full variable domain is DTGVSQNPRHKITKRGQNVTFRCDPISEHNRLYWYRQTLGQGPEFLTYFQNEAQLEKSRLLSDRFSAERPKGSFSTLEIQRTEQGDSAMYLCASTRTGLAGNEQFFGPGTRLTVL.

The chain has TRBV3-1 (or the pseudogene TRBV3-2) and TRBJ2-1, with 10 bases lining up with TRBD2. Germline assignment: CDR1 LGHDT and CDR2 YNNKEL (reference sequence). The junction had 8 bases not matched to a gene; V was cut back by 3 bases and J by 9 bases. The CDR3 length is 15 residues. CDR3 loop: CASSQLAGGYGEQFF. CDR3 DNA: TGTGCCAGCAGCCAGTTAGCGGGGGGCTACGGTGAGCAGTTCTTC.

The CDR3: CASSLQGTGGPNYGYTF. In nucleotides, the CDR3 is TGTGCCAGCAGTTTACAGGGGACAGGGGGGCCTAACTATGGCTACACCTTC. The chain has TRBV28 and TRBJ1-2, with 11 positions matching TRBD1. CDR1 and CDR2 (germline): MDHEN, SYDVKM. CDR3 length equals 17 residues. V lost 2 bases and J lost 0; bases outside the gene matches: 5.

The chain couples TRBV27 to TRBJ1-5, with D hard to call. The germline V and J ends were trimmed by 5 bases and 7 bases, with 12 bases remaining between them. Germline loops: CDR1 MNHEY, CDR2 SMNVEV (reference sequence). The CDR3 length is 13 residues. The CDR3 is CASSPQLWQPQHF. CDR3 DNA sequence: TGTGCCAGCAGTCCACAGCTATGGCAGCCCCAGCATTTT.

The chain couples TRBV6-1 to TRBJ1-6; 8 bases line up with TRBD1. Trimming cost V 3 bases and J 3 bases; bases outside gene matches: 4. Germline V gives CDR1 MNHNS, CDR2 SASEGT. This CDR3 comprises 16 residues. CDR3 loop: CASSEADRVYNSPLHF. DNA for the CDR3: TGTGCCAGCAGTGAGGCGGACAGGGTCTATAATTCACCCCTCCACTTT.

This clone was counted once. The CDR3, as DNA: TGCGCCAGCAGCCAGTACAGCAACTATGGCTACACCTTC. It yields the protein CASSQYSNYGYTF. The V gene is TRBV4-3, the J gene TRBJ1-2; D ambiguous. CDR1 is LGHNA and CDR2 is YSLEER in the germline V gene. This CDR3 spans 13 amino acids. V was pared by 3 bases and J by 2 bases, with 7 bases between.

The V call is TRBV27, the J call TRBJ2-5; D is possibly TRBD1 (6 bases). This CDR3 is 14 amino acids long. With 5 bases removed from V and 5 bases from J, the gap between germline ends came to 15 bases. Germline V gene sequence: CDR1 MNHEY, CDR2 SMNVEV (reference sequence). CDR3 loop: CASSRSGTMETQYF. The CDR3 DNA sequence: TGTGCCAGCAGTCGCTCCGGGACAATGGAGACCCAGTACTTC.

This rearrangement joins TRBV18 to TRBJ1-6; D is uncertain. Germline CDR1 KGHSH, CDR2 LQKENI. The V end was cut by 3 bases, the J end by 6 bases, with 15 bases between. This CDR3 is built from 16 residues. The CDR3 sequence is CASSPRSGGSNSPLHF. CDR3 nucleotide sequence: TGTGCCAGCTCACCCCGTTCAGGTGGAAGTAATTCACCCCTCCACTTT. Filled out from reference TRBV18 and TRBJ1-6, the complete variable domain reads NAGVMQNPRHLVRRRGQEARLRCSPMKGHSHVYWYRQLPEEGLKFMVYLQKENIIDESGMPKERFSAEFPKEGPSILRIQQVVRGDSAAYFCASSPRSGGSNSPLHFGNGTRLTVT.

The chain is built from TRBV6-2 or TRBV6-3 and TRBJ2-7, with 8 bases lining up with TRBD2. This CDR3 is 18 amino acids long. Germline-derived CDR1 and CDR2 are MNHEY and SVGEGT. Germline trimming cut 5 bases from V and 1 base from J; bases unmatched to any gene: 16. The CDR3 nucleotides are TGTGCCAGCAGTCTACAACTTAGAAGCGGGAGTTTATCCTACGAGCAGTACTTC. Its protein is CASSLQLRSGSLSYEQYF.

The chain combines TRBV6-5 with TRBJ2-7, with TRBD1 matching 9 bases. With V trimmed by 6 bases and J by 3 bases, 9 bases remained unmatched. The CDR3 is 15 amino acids. Germline CDR1 is MNHEY and CDR2 is SVGAGI. The CDR3 sequence: CASSPTGGGYYEQYF. The CDR3 coding sequence is TGTGCCAGCAGCCCGACAGGGGGGGGTTACTACGAGCAGTACTTC.

The gene calls are TRBV7-2 and TRBJ1-2; a weak D match, TRBD1 (5 bases). CDR1 is SGHTA, CDR2 FQGNSA, per germline. CDR3 size: 14 residues. Trimming cost V 2 bases and J 4 bases, with 11 bases left between them. CDR3 in DNA: TGTGCCAGCAGCTTACCAGGGTCAGTCTATGGCTACACCTTC. Its translation: CASSLPGSVYGYTF.

This clone was detected a few times. The V gene is TRBV7-6, the J gene TRBJ1-1; the match to TRBD1 covers 7 bases. The CDR3 consists of 15 residues. Trimming cost V 1 base and J 4 bases; bases outside gene matches: 6. The germline V gene encodes CDR1 SGHVS and CDR2 FNYEAQ. The DNA of the CDR3 is TGTGCCAGCAGCTTAGGGGGACAGTACTTCACTGAAGCTTTCTTT. As protein: CASSLGGQYFTEAFF.

The CDR3, as DNA: TGTGCCAGCAGTGCCAAACTAGCGGGAGCTCTAATAGGCACCGGGGAGCTGTTTTTT. Translation gives CASSAKLAGALIGTGELFF. The V and J genes are TRBV6-1 and TRBJ2-2, with 11 bases fitting TRBD2. The CDR3 has 19 residues. The V and J ends lost 4 bases and 4 bases, in that order; junction bases with no gene match: 14. Germline CDR1 reads MNHNS; CDR2 reads SASEGT.

The J gene is TRBJ1-5, the V gene TRBV2, with D hard to call. V was pared by 3 bases and J by 4 bases, with 7 bases between. The CDR3 length is 13 residues. CDR1 is SNHLY and CDR2 is FYNNEI in the germline V gene. This chain's CDR3 is CASSDNTNQPQHF. CDR3 DNA sequence: TGTGCCAGCAGTGACAACACAAATCAGCCCCAGCATTTT.

This sequence joins TRBV18 and TRBJ2-1, with D tentatively TRBD2 (6 bases). The length of the CDR3 is 12 residues. The V gene's germline CDR1 is KGHSH and CDR2 LQKENI. The V and J ends lost 5 bases and 7 bases respectively, with 9 bases between them. The CDR3 is CASSTGRNEQFF. The CDR3 nucleotides are TGTGCCAGCTCAACCGGGAGAAATGAGCAGTTCTTC.

This clone is medium-sized within its sample. The same CDR3 also results from other DNA sequences found in this sample. The chain recombines TRBV12-5 with TRBJ1-5; D is unresolved. V was cut by 0 bases and J by 5 bases, with 14 bases left in between. Looked up from germline, CDR1 is LGHNT and CDR2 is FRNRAP. CDR3 length: 16 residues. The CDR3 coding sequence is TGTGCTAGTGGTTTGGTACCACCCCCTAGTGATCAGCCCCAGCATTTT. Residues: CASGLVPPPSDQPQHF.